This T cell receptor (beta chain) originates from a study of blood T cell repertoires in COVID-19. As for the study in general: Sample material is recorded as cDNA or gDNA derived from T cells, B-cell-depleted T cells, or PBMCs.

The CDR3 is 16 residues long. The table came from immunoSEQ multiplex PCR; TCRdb's copy has only in-frame clones and leaves some out. The sample has 100,000 to 130,000 clones; around 81% are singletons. The chain employs TRBV21-1 and TRBJ2-1; the D call of TRBD2 is as the table states it, not checked on the DNA. TRBV21-1 is reported as a pseudogene. Sequencing input: peripheral blood. The clonotype was recovered from a woman in her 70s with acute or convalescent COVID-19. This chain's CDR3 is CASTYRTSGSVVGQFF. The CDR3 region has the DNA TGTGCCAGCACCTACAGGACTAGCGGGAGCGTCGTTGGGCAGTTCTTC.